Shown below are 20 T cell receptor beta chains from a single sample sequenced in a study of response to subunit inactivated influenza vaccine. TCRdb reanalysed the RT-PCR reads using MiXCR and keeps one entry per CDR3 protein. The sample holds about 800,000 distinct CDR3 sequences, 21% seen once. Sequenced here: PBMCs from blood, sampled roughly 5 days after vaccination. The receptors here all came from a middle-aged man who received an inactivated influenza vaccine.

A few counts support this clonotype. The chain couples TRBV12-3 or TRBV12-4 to TRBJ2-2, with TRBD2 as a possible D gene (5 bases). This CDR3 has 13 residues. V lost 6 bases and J lost 5, with 10 bases in between. As DNA, the CDR3 is TGTGCCAGCAGCACCCTAGCAACCGGGGAGCTGTTTTTT. This translates into CASSTLATGELFF.

The chain has TRBV10-3 and TRBJ1-1; 9 positions match TRBD1. This CDR3 is 13 amino acids long. V lost 11 bases, J lost 5 bases, and 9 bases stayed unmatched. Per germline, CDR1 ENHRY and CDR2 SYGVKD. The DNA for the CDR3 is TGTGCCGTCGTCCGACAGGGGGATACTGAAGCTTTCTTT. As protein: CAVVRQGDTEAFF.

This clonotype was seen a handful of times. This rearrangement joins TRBV6-2 or TRBV6-3 to TRBJ2-3; D not resolved. V lost 2 bases to trimming and J lost 5 bases, with 8 bases between them. CDR1 is MNHEY, CDR2 SVGEGT, per germline. The CDR3 is 13 residues long. CDR3 sequence: CASSYEEVDTQYF. Here the CDR3 DNA reads TGTGCCAGCAGTTACGAGGAAGTAGATACGCAGTATTTT.

The V call is TRBV20-1, the J call TRBJ1-6; D gene ambiguous. Trimming removed 6 bases at V and 3 bases at J, with 9 bases between. The CDR3 is made up of 13 amino acids. CDR1 DFQATT and CDR2 SNEGSKA come from the germline V gene (reference sequence). CDR3 sequence: CSAPEHYNSPLHF. The CDR3 nucleotides read TGCAGTGCCCCGGAGCACTATAATTCACCCCTCCACTTT.

The table lists this clonotype with a count of one. The V call is TRBV5-6, the J call TRBJ2-7; D not resolved. Trimming pared 0 bases from V and 2 bases from J, leaving 12 bases between. The germline gives CDR1 SGHDT, CDR2 YYEEEE. This CDR3 region has 15 residues. The CDR3 sequence: CASSLEWAATYEQYF. For the CDR3, the DNA is TGTGCCAGCAGCTTGGAGTGGGCCGCTACCTACGAGCAGTACTTC. The full variable domain, rest sourced from reference TRBV5-6 and TRBJ2-7, is DAGVTQSPTHLIKTRGQQVTLRCSPKSGHDTVSWYQQALGQGPQFIFQYYEEEERQRGNFPDRFSGHQFPNYSSELNVNALLLGDSALYLCASSLEWAATYEQYFGPGTRLTVT.

This clonotype has at least ten counts. This chain uses TRBV20-1 with TRBJ2-1; no clear D gene. CDR1 and CDR2 (germline): DFQATT, SNEGSKA (reference sequence). V lost 3 bases to trimming and J lost 8 bases, with 2 bases between them. The CDR3 loop spans 9 amino acids. CDR3 region: CSARYEQFF. The CDR3 nucleotides are TGCAGTGCTAGGTATGAGCAGTTCTTC.

The V and J genes are TRBV7-2 and TRBJ1-1, with D uncertain. This CDR3 has 13 residues. V lost 1 base to trimming and J lost 7 bases, with 10 bases between them. In germline, CDR1 is SGHTA, CDR2 FQGNSA. The CDR3 DNA follows: TGTGCCAGCAGCTTAGAGGTAGGGCTTGAAGCTTTCTTT. Protein: CASSLEVGLEAFF.

This clonotype was seen more than once but under ten times. The J gene is TRBJ2-7, the V gene TRBV5-1; 10 bases are shared with TRBD2. Losses at the gene ends were 4 bases for V and 0 bases for J; bases not matched to a gene: 4. Germline loops: CDR1 SGHRS, CDR2 YFSETQ. The CDR3 sequence is 15 residues long. The DNA for the CDR3 is TGCGCCAGCAGCGTAGCGGGGGGCCTCTCCTACGAGCAGTACTTC. It yields the protein CASSVAGGLSYEQYF.

This sequence joins TRBV11-1 and TRBJ2-6; tentatively, D is TRBD1 (6 bases). V lost 0 bases and J 1 base, leaving 13 bases between the germline ends. The CDR3 has 18 amino acids. Germline values: CDR1 SGHAT, CDR2 FQDESV (reference sequence). The CDR3 DNA reads TGTGCCAGCAGCTTAGCGAACCGACAGGTATCTGGGGCCAACGTCCTGACTTTC. Its protein is CASSLANRQVSGANVLTF.

The V and J genes are TRBV2 and TRBJ1-1; D unresolved. Trimming took off 3 bases at V and 8 bases at J, with 16 bases between the two ends. The CDR3 covers 14 residues. Germline-derived CDR1 and CDR2 are SNHLY and FYNNEI. In DNA form, the CDR3 reads TGTGCCAGCAGTGACCCGGATAAGCCCCTCGAAGCTTTCTTT. This translates into CASSDPDKPLEAFF.

This clonotype was found many times. The rearrangement joins TRBV7-2 to TRBJ2-5, with 9 bases aligning to TRBD2. Germline CDR1 SGHTA, CDR2 FQGNSA. This CDR3 is 14 amino acids long. The ends lost 5 bases at V and 3 bases at J; junction bases unmatched: 4. CDR3 residues: CASSGLAWEETQYF. The CDR3 DNA follows: TGTGCCAGCAGCGGACTAGCGTGGGAAGAGACCCAGTACTTC.

This clonotype was seen a few times. The chain is built from TRBV3-1 and TRBJ2-7; 7 nucleotides line up with TRBD1. The trim removed 3 bases at V and 5 bases at J, leaving 7 bases unmatched. The CDR3 length is 14 residues. CDR1 LGHDT and CDR2 YNNKEL come from the germline V gene (reference sequence). The CDR3 DNA reads TGTGCCAGCAGCCAGGTAGGGGGCCCGAACGAGCAGTACTTC. Its translation: CASSQVGGPNEQYF.

The V gene is TRBV5-1, the J gene TRBJ1-1, with D possibly being TRBD1 (5 bases). Germline V CDR1 and CDR2: SGHRS, YFSETQ. CDR3 length equals 17 residues. V was pared by 3 bases and J by 3 bases, with 21 bases between. The CDR3 sequence: CASSSLGTVMRDTEAFF. DNA of the CDR3: TGCGCCAGCAGCTCCCTAGGGACGGTCATGAGGGACACTGAAGCTTTCTTT.

The V and J genes are TRBV10-3 and TRBJ2-3; D unresolved. Trimming cost V 3 bases and J 4 bases, with 20 bases left between them. CDR1 and CDR2 (germline): ENHRY, SYGVKD. This CDR3 comprises 17 residues. CDR3 residues: CAISDVITVEVADTQYF. The CDR3 DNA is TGTGCCATCAGTGATGTTATAACTGTAGAGGTTGCAGATACGCAGTATTTT.

The sample holds a few counts of this clonotype. V and J are TRBV20-1 and TRBJ2-2, with TRBD2 matching 7 bases. Looked up from germline, CDR1 is DFQATT and CDR2 is SNEGSKA (reference sequence). CDR3 length: 14 residues. Germline trimming cut 3 bases from V and 6 bases from J; bases unmatched to any gene: 7. The CDR3: CSASYPLASGELFF. In DNA form, the CDR3 reads TGCAGTGCTAGTTACCCACTAGCGTCCGGGGAGCTGTTTTTT.

This clonotype occurred a few times. The CDR3 DNA reads TGTGCCAGCTCACCATCAGGGTATGGCTACACCTTC. This translates into CASSPSGYGYTF. V is TRBV18 and J is TRBJ1-2; tentative D call: TRBD1 (5 bases). CDR3 size: 12 residues. From germline, CDR1 is KGHSH and CDR2 LQKENI. V was pared by 2 bases and J by 5 bases, with 6 bases between.

This chain connects TRBV7-8 to TRBJ1-5; TRBD1 matches 9 bases. This CDR3 has 15 amino acids. Germline lookup yields CDR1 SGHVS and CDR2 FQNEAQ. Trimming took 1 base from V and 7 from J; bases not matched to a gene: 5. CDR3 in amino acids: CASSLDRGQGQPQHF. The CDR3 nucleotides read TGTGCCAGCAGCTTAGACCGCGGACAGGGGCAGCCCCAGCATTTT.

The chain is built from TRBV29-1 and TRBJ2-3, with TRBD2 matching 9 bases. This CDR3 is built from 14 residues. The germline CDR1 and CDR2 sequences are SQVTM and ANQGSEA. The CDR3 DNA reads as TGCTGCATAGCGGGGGAGCGCGGCACAGATACGCAGTATTTT. This codes for CCIAGERGTDTQYF.

The sample holds a few counts of this clonotype. The chain recombines TRBV24-1 with TRBJ1-6, with D hard to call. Trimming left V 9 bases short and J 6 bases short, with 11 bases between. This CDR3 is 13 amino acids long. Germline V CDR1 and CDR2: KGHDR, SFDVKD. The CDR3 nucleotides read TGTGCCACCTCGGTCGGAGGTAATTCACCCCTCCACTTT. It is translated as CATSVGGNSPLHF.

This chain links TRBV20-1 with TRBJ2-1; 10 bases agree with TRBD1. Germline V gene lookup returns CDR1 DFQATT and CDR2 SNEGSKA (reference sequence). CDR3 size: 14 residues. The junction had 5 bases not matched to a gene; V was cut back by 6 bases and J by 3 bases. CDR3 coding DNA: TGCAGTGCAAAGACAGGGGGCAACTACAATGAGCAGTTCTTC. Translating gives CSAKTGGNYNEQFF.